The 27 T cell receptor beta chains below all came from one sample that was sequenced in a study of radiotherapy plus CTLA-4 blockade in lung cancer (dated by TCRdb to the late 2010s). The library was produced with the immunoSEQ multiplex PCR assay. This immuneACCESS table, as held by TCRdb, lists in-frame sequences with V and J called but not all clones. Of the missing ones, under half trace to an unresolved V gene in checked studies; the others have no known cause. For this sample there are approximately 82,000 clones; approximately 83% appear just once. Roughly 15% of the sample lies in the top ten. The material sequenced was peripheral blood, taken from a patient treated with radiotherapy plus ipilimumab. The source of these receptors is a human donor with non-small cell lung cancer that progressed on radiotherapy plus ipilimumab.

This clone occurred a few times. V and J are TRBV29-1 and TRBJ2-7, with D maybe TRBD1 (6 bases). Trimming removed 7 bases at V and 4 bases at J, with 11 bases between. Looked up from germline, CDR1 is SQVTM and CDR2 is ANQGSEA. This CDR3 comprises 11 residues. The CDR3 protein is CSATGSYEQYF. CDR3 sequence (DNA): TGCAGCGCGACAGGATCTTACGAGCAGTACTTC.

In this sample, this clone turned up a few times. The chain recombines TRBV18 with TRBJ1-4, with 9 positions matching TRBD1. There are 15 residues in the CDR3. The ends lost 6 bases at V and 6 bases at J; junction bases unmatched: 8. Per the germline V gene, CDR1 is KGHSH and CDR2 is LQKENI. CDR3 sequence reads: CASSQPGQGDEKLFF. The CDR3 nucleotides are TGTGCCAGCTCTCAACCGGGACAGGGTGATGAAAAACTGTTTTTT. The full variable domain, completed using reference TRBV18 and TRBJ1-4, is NAGVMQNPRHLVRRRGQEARLRCSPMKGHSHVYWYRQLPEEGLKFMVYLQKENIIDESGMPKERFSAEFPKEGPSILRIQQVVRGDSAAYFCASSQPGQGDEKLFFGSGTQLSVL.

This rearrangement joins TRBV5-1 to TRBJ1-4, with TRBD1 identical over 7 bases. V lost 1 base to trimming and J lost 5 bases; unmatched junction nucleotides: 5. The CDR3 is made up of 15 amino acids. CDR1 SGHRS and CDR2 YFSETQ come from the germline V gene. The CDR3 DNA follows: TGCGCCAGCAGCTTGACGGGACAGAGAAATGAAAAACTGTTTTTT. Its translation is CASSLTGQRNEKLFF.

In nucleotides, the CDR3 is TGTGCCAGCAGCTTAACTAGCTCTGGAAACACCATATATTTT. Amino acids: CASSLTSSGNTIYF. The V gene is TRBV13, the J gene TRBJ1-3; D is ambiguous. V lost 2 bases, J lost 0 bases, and 5 bases lay in between. Per the germline V gene, CDR1 is PRHDT and CDR2 is FYEKMQ (reference sequence). The CDR3 covers 14 residues.

The genes are TRBV5-1 and TRBJ2-2, with 10 bases fitting TRBD1. Germline V gene data show CDR1 as SGHRS and CDR2 as YFSETQ. The CDR3 consists of 16 residues. Trimming removed 4 bases from V and 6 bases from J; junction bases left unmatched: 9. The CDR3 protein is CASSNEGQGVPGELFF. In DNA form, the CDR3 reads TGCGCCAGCAGCAACGAAGGACAGGGGGTACCCGGGGAGCTGTTTTTT.

V gene TRBV6-1 combines with J gene TRBJ2-7; D is perhaps TRBD2 (7 bases). V was cut by 5 bases and J by 9 bases, with 17 bases left in between. The CDR3 is 13 amino acids. The V gene's germline CDR1 is MNHNS and CDR2 SASEGT. The CDR3 nucleotides are TGTGCCAGCAGTTCCCCAGGAGGGGGGGGGCAGTACTTC. Encoded protein: CASSSPGGGGQYF.

The CDR3 bases are TGTGCCAGCACCTGGGCAGGGGCTAATTCACCCCTCCACTTT. Protein: CASTWAGANSPLHF. The chain uses TRBV6-5 and TRBJ1-6; perhaps TRBD1 as D (6 bases). CDR1 and CDR2 (germline): MNHEY, SVGAGI. V lost 7 bases and J 6 bases, leaving 13 bases between the germline ends. The CDR3 sequence is 14 residues long.

The CDR3 here is CASSLAPPAGEQYF. In DNA, the CDR3 is TGCGCCAGCAGCTTAGCCCCCCCGGCCGGCGAGCAGTACTTC. The chain uses TRBV5-1 and TRBJ2-7; no clear D. The V end lost 2 bases, the J end lost 6 bases, and 15 bases lay between the germline ends. Per the germline V gene, CDR1 is SGHRS and CDR2 is YFSETQ. The CDR3 runs 14 residues.

The CDR3 loop reads CSVLTGQNTEAFF. CDR3 nucleotide sequence: TGCAGCGTCTTGACAGGTCAGAACACTGAAGCTTTCTTT. V usage is TRBV29-1 and J usage is TRBJ1-1; perhaps TRBD1 as D (6 bases). The CDR3 is 13 amino acids. V was shortened by 6 bases and J by 1 base, with 12 bases between the two germline ends. Germline-derived CDR1 and CDR2 are SQVTM and ANQGSEA.

This rearrangement joins TRBV4-2 to TRBJ1-3, with unresolved D. CDR1 is LGHNA, CDR2 YNFKEQ, per germline. V was cut by 0 bases and J by 0 bases, with 6 bases left in between. The CDR3 totals 15 residues. The CDR3 nucleotides read TGTGCCAGCAGCCAAGATCGCGTCTCTGGAAACACCATATATTTT. It codes for CASSQDRVSGNTIYF.

This sequence joins TRBV9 and TRBJ1-4, with a tentative D call TRBD1 (6 bases). The CDR3 spans 15 residues. V gave up 0 bases and J gave up 4 bases, with 10 bases separating them. The germline gives CDR1 SGDLS, CDR2 YYNGEE. The DNA for the CDR3 is TGTGCCAGCAGCGTAGTAGGGGGGCTTAATGAAAAACTGTTTTTT. It specifies CASSVVGGLNEKLFF.

V is TRBV5-4 and J is TRBJ2-1, with D uncertain. The CDR3 length is 16 residues. Germline CDR1 and CDR2: SGHNT and YYREEE (reference sequence). V was shortened by 4 bases and J by 2 bases, with 16 bases between the two germline ends. In DNA, the CDR3 is TGTGCCAGCAGCCCTACTCTGGCGGCCGCCTACAATGAGCAGTTCTTC. Its protein product is CASSPTLAAAYNEQFF.

The CDR3 here is CASSLPTGPNTGELFF. For the CDR3, the DNA is TGTGCCAGCAGCTTACCGACAGGCCCGAACACCGGGGAGCTGTTTTTT. The chain is built from TRBV11-2 and TRBJ2-2; D may be TRBD1 (6 bases). With 2 bases removed from V and 0 bases from J, the gap between germline ends came to 10 bases. The CDR3 runs 16 residues. The germline V gene encodes CDR1 SGHAT and CDR2 FQNNGV. Together with reference TRBV11-2 and TRBJ2-2, the CDR3 gives the full variable domain: EAGVAQSPRYKIIEKRQSVAFWCNPISGHATLYWYQQILGQGPKLLIQFQNNGVVDDSQLPKDRFSAERLKGVDSTLKIQPAKLEDSAVYLCASSLPTGPNTGELFFGEGSRLTVL.

V and J are TRBV19 and TRBJ2-7, with TRBD1 identical over 8 bases. CDR1 LNHDA and CDR2 SQIVND come from the germline V gene (reference sequence). The CDR3 is 14 amino acids. V gave up 4 bases and J gave up 1 base; unmatched junction bases: 3. CDR3 region: CASSTGTGSYEQYF. CDR3 sequence (DNA): TGTGCCAGTAGTACCGGGACAGGTTCCTACGAGCAGTACTTC.

The chain couples TRBV9 to TRBJ2-5, with D possibly matching TRBD2 (6 bases). V lost 3 bases, J lost 6 bases, and 15 bases lay in between. The CDR3 is made up of 14 amino acids. Germline-derived CDR1 and CDR2 are SGDLS and YYNGEE. In nucleotides, the CDR3 is TGTGCCAGCAGCGCGGGACTCCCGCCGAAGACCCAGTACTTC. It specifies CASSAGLPPKTQYF.

This chain uses TRBV9 with TRBJ1-4, with D uncertain. V dropped 4 bases and J dropped 8 bases, with 15 bases sitting between them. Per the germline V gene, CDR1 is SGDLS and CDR2 is YYNGEE. The CDR3 has 14 amino acids. The chain's CDR3 is CASSRREGREKLFF. The CDR3 nucleotides are TGTGCCAGCAGCCGCCGAGAAGGCAGGGAAAAACTGTTTTTT.

V usage is TRBV9 and J usage is TRBJ1-1, with a tentative D call TRBD1 (5 bases). Trimming cost V 4 bases and J 0 bases, with 13 bases left between them. Germline-derived CDR1 and CDR2 are SGDLS and YYNGEE. The CDR3 totals 15 residues. The CDR3 nucleotides are TGTGCCAGCAGCCCCGGAGGGGTTATGAACACTGAAGCTTTCTTT. Its translation: CASSPGGVMNTEAFF.

J is TRBJ1-5 and V is TRBV19; D ambiguous. The CDR3 contains 16 residues. V was clipped by 0 bases and J by 5 bases, with 14 bases between them. Germline V gene data show CDR1 as LNHDA and CDR2 as SQIVND (reference sequence). Here the CDR3 reads CASSIDSTAVYQPQHF. The CDR3 DNA reads TGTGCCAGTAGTATAGATAGCACAGCTGTGTATCAGCCCCAGCATTTT.

This clone appeared once. The chain recombines TRBV2 with TRBJ1-6; possibly TRBD1 for D (6 bases). Germline V gene lookup returns CDR1 SNHLY and CDR2 FYNNEI. This CDR3 is 14 amino acids long. V lost 4 bases to trimming and J lost 4 bases, with 8 bases between them. The CDR3 spells CASSADRYNSPLHF. The CDR3 DNA reads as TGTGCCAGCAGTGCGGACAGATATAATTCACCCCTCCACTTT.

CDR3 residues: CASSPTAGGYNEQFF. The CDR3 nucleotides read TGTGCCAGCAGCCCGACAGCGGGGGGCTACAATGAGCAGTTCTTC. V gene TRBV7-2 combines with J gene TRBJ2-1; 9 nucleotides match TRBD2. Germline CDR1 SGHTA, CDR2 FQGNSA. With V trimmed by 5 bases and J by 3 bases, 5 bases remained unmatched. This CDR3 comprises 15 residues. The full variable domain, with the rest looked up from reference TRBV7-2 and TRBJ2-1, is GAGVSQSPSNKVTEKGKDVELRCDPISGHTALYWYRQSLGQGLEFLIYFQGNSAPDKSGLPSDRFSAERTGGSVSTLTIQRTQQEDSAVYLCASSPTAGGYNEQFFGPGTRLTVL.

The rearrangement uses TRBV6-6 and TRBJ1-3; D gene ambiguous. Trimming shortened V by 8 bases and J by 1 base, and 18 bases separated the two germline ends. The length of the CDR3 is 16 residues. CDR1 is MNHNY, CDR2 SVGAGI, per germline (reference sequence). CDR3 residues: CASCRIQRESGNTIYF. CDR3 nucleotide sequence: TGTGCCAGCTGCCGGATTCAGAGGGAGTCTGGAAACACCATATATTTT.

The CDR3 sequence: CASSPSGRVSYEQYF. The CDR3 DNA follows: TGTGCCAGCAGCCCTAGCGGGAGGGTCTCCTACGAGCAGTACTTC. The rearrangement links TRBV14 to TRBJ2-7; 12 bases are a match to TRBD2. CDR3 length: 15 amino acids. Per the germline V gene, CDR1 is SGHDN and CDR2 is FVKESK. The V gene end was trimmed by 4 bases and the J gene end by 0 bases; junction bases not matched to a gene: 1.

The chain has TRBV18 and TRBJ1-1; D call uncertain. Between the trimmed V and J ends, which lost 2 bases and 3 bases, there was a span of 10 bases. The CDR3 is made up of 14 amino acids. From germline, CDR1 is KGHSH and CDR2 LQKENI. The CDR3 nucleotides read TGTGCCAGCTCACCAAACCCCGGTTACACTGAAGCTTTCTTT. This gives the protein CASSPNPGYTEAFF.

V and J are TRBV6-1 and TRBJ2-3, with D possibly matching TRBD1 (5 bases). This CDR3 has 15 amino acids. Looked up from germline, CDR1 is MNHNS and CDR2 is SASEGT. Trimming stripped 4 bases from V and 0 bases from J, with 11 bases between. The CDR3 sequence: CASSVWGQSTDTQYF. The CDR3 nucleotides read TGTGCCAGCAGTGTCTGGGGCCAGAGCACAGATACGCAGTATTTT.

The V gene is TRBV29-1, the J gene TRBJ1-4, with a tentative D call TRBD1 (5 bases). The germline gives CDR1 SQVTM, CDR2 ANQGSEA. The CDR3 consists of 15 residues. Trimming removed 6 bases from V and 10 bases from J, with 24 bases in between. This CDR3 reads CSVFQGAGASLKLFF. The CDR3 DNA follows: TGCAGCGTCTTTCAGGGTGCGGGCGCGTCGCTAAAACTGTTTTTT.

This clone is a singleton in its sample. This rearrangement joins TRBV30 to TRBJ1-2; 8 nucleotides match TRBD1. With 6 bases clipped from V and 0 bases from J, the junction kept 9 bases outside the gene matches. Germline assignment: CDR1 GTSNPN and CDR2 SVGIG (reference sequence). The CDR3 is made up of 15 amino acids. CDR3 protein: CACRLAGGPNYGYTF. The CDR3 coding sequence is TGTGCCTGCCGACTGGCAGGGGGCCCTAACTATGGCTACACCTTC.

The J gene is TRBJ1-2, the V gene TRBV7-2, with D possibly being TRBD1 (5 bases). Trimming cost V 2 bases and J 4 bases, with 11 bases left between them. Germline V gives CDR1 SGHTA, CDR2 FQGNSA. This CDR3 contains 14 residues. CDR3 nucleotide sequence: TGTGCCAGCAGCTTATTCCAGGGCGTCTATGGCTACACCTTC. This sequence encodes CASSLFQGVYGYTF.